A single sample gave rise to the 4 T cell receptor beta chains below, sequenced in a study of T cell responses to AZD1222 COVID-19 vaccine. Assay: immunoSEQ multiplex PCR; the TCRdb copy retains only in-frame clones and omits some. This table holds approximately 150,000 clones, around 90% found once. The sequences come from peripheral blood, collected on day 0 of AZD1222 vaccination. The source is an adult in good health.

The rearrangement uses TRBV5-4 and TRBJ2-1, with D perhaps TRBD1 (6 bases). CDR1 and CDR2 from the germline V gene are SGHNT and YYREEE (reference sequence). The CDR3 loop spans 15 amino acids. Trimming cost V 3 bases and J 3 bases, with 13 bases left between them. CDR3 nucleotide sequence: TGTGCCAGCAGCTCGTCCACAGGGAGCTACAATGAGCAGTTCTTC. Translating gives CASSSSTGSYNEQFF.

This chain links TRBV25-1 with TRBJ2-1, with 15 bases matching TRBD2. Looked up from germline, CDR1 is MGHDK and CDR2 is SYGVNS. The ends lost 1 base at V and 7 bases at J; junction bases unmatched: 8. The CDR3 is 18 residues long. CDR3 DNA sequence: TGTGCCAGCAGTGAATTATTGTCCGGACTAGCGGGAGGGAATGAGCAGTTCTTC. Protein: CASSELLSGLAGGNEQFF.

In this sample, this clone turned up once. The chain couples TRBV18 to TRBJ2-4; tentative D call: TRBD2 (6 bases). Between the trimmed V and J ends, which lost 3 bases and 8 bases, there was a span of 20 bases. Per germline, CDR1 KGHSH and CDR2 LQKENI. The CDR3 is 16 residues long. The CDR3 coding sequence is TGTGCCAGCTCACCCCCTCGGCAGGTGGGGGAGGACATTCAGTACTTC. Protein sequence: CASSPPRQVGEDIQYF.

This chain links TRBV7-9 with TRBJ2-7; a weak D match, TRBD1 (5 bases). V dropped 5 bases and J dropped 6 bases, with 11 bases sitting between them. The germline V gene has CDR1 SEHNR and CDR2 FQNEAQ (reference sequence). This CDR3 comprises 12 residues. The DNA for the CDR3 is TGTGCCAGCAGCCTCGACAGCCTCGAGCAGTACTTC. Translated: CASSLDSLEQYF.